One sample yielded the 14 T cell receptor beta chains listed below, sequenced in a study of liver allograft versus peripheral blood T cells. At the level of the study: Liver transplant recipients had T cell receptor repertoires compared between transplanted liver and peripheral blood.

Each CDR3 protein gets one entry after TCRdb re-called the reads with MiXCR. The table lists 8,000 to 10,000 distinct CDR3 sequences, roughly 20% of them singletons. The receptors stem from a human patient who had a liver transplant. T cells may partly derive from the graft donor.

This clonotype was seen repeatedly, ten times or more. The CDR3 DNA is TGTGCCAGCAGGTTTGGGGGGAGTGAAGCTTTCTTT. It is translated as CASRFGGSEAFF. This chain connects TRBV6-6 to TRBJ1-1; D perhaps matches TRBD1 (5 bases). From germline, CDR1 is MNHNY and CDR2 SVGAGI (reference sequence). The V gene lost 6 bases and the J gene lost 7 bases, with 12 bases spanning the gap. The CDR3 contains 12 residues.

This clonotype appeared a few times. This chain links TRBV6-6 with TRBJ1-5; TRBD1 matches at 7 bases. The CDR3 contains 15 residues. CDR1 MNHNY and CDR2 SVGAGI come from the germline V gene (reference sequence). J gave up 6 bases and V 0 bases, and 5 bases lay outside the gene matches. The CDR3 region is CASSYSTGSGQPQHF. The CDR3, as DNA: TGTGCCAGCAGTTACTCGACAGGGTCGGGTCAGCCCCAGCATTTT.

This clonotype qualifies as medium-sized. V is TRBV24-1 and J is TRBJ2-2; weak D call: TRBD1 (6 bases). Germline V lookup: CDR1 KGHDR, CDR2 SFDVKD. This CDR3 spans 12 amino acids. The V gene lost 9 bases and the J gene lost 3 bases, with 7 bases spanning the gap. The CDR3 here is CATEGDTGELFF. The CDR3 nucleotides read TGTGCCACCGAGGGGGACACCGGGGAGCTGTTTTTT.

The rearrangement joins TRBV5-1 to TRBJ1-1; perhaps TRBD1 as D (5 bases). V lost 2 bases and J lost 1, with 6 bases in between. The CDR3 is made up of 13 amino acids. The germline gives CDR1 SGHRS, CDR2 YFSETQ. CDR3 DNA sequence: TGCGCCAGCAGCTTTGGGGGGAACACTGAAGCTTTCTTT. Residues: CASSFGGNTEAFF.

The chain carries TRBV20-1 and TRBJ2-1; weak D call: TRBD2 (6 bases). The V end was cut by 5 bases, the J end by 3 bases, with 11 bases between. The CDR3 extends over 13 amino acids. CDR1 and CDR2 (germline): DFQATT, SNEGSKA (reference sequence). CDR3 nucleotides: TGCAGTGCTCCCACCGGGGGCTACAATGAGCAGTTCTTC. This encodes CSAPTGGYNEQFF.

The chain combines TRBV5-6 with TRBJ2-7, with TRBD2 identical over 8 bases. There are 15 residues in the CDR3. Germline V lookup: CDR1 SGHDT, CDR2 YYEEEE. The junction had 6 bases not matched to a gene; V was cut back by 4 bases and J by 0 bases. CDR3 sequence reads: CASSPLGTSSYEQYF. The CDR3, as DNA: TGTGCCAGCAGCCCGCTAGGGACTAGCTCCTACGAGCAGTACTTC.

The DNA for the CDR3 is TGTGCCTGGGGAAGGCTGGGAGCCTCTGGAAACACCATATATTTT. Residues: CAWGRLGASGNTIYF. The chain carries TRBV30 and TRBJ1-3; D gene uncertain. The V end lost 5 bases, the J end lost 0 bases, and 14 bases lay between the germline ends. The CDR3 is 15 residues long. The germline V gene encodes CDR1 GTSNPN and CDR2 SVGIG (reference sequence).

This clonotype is categorized as medium-sized. The gene calls are TRBV7-2 and TRBJ1-1; D is uncertain. V lost 3 bases to trimming and J lost 8 bases, with 13 bases between them. The CDR3 loop spans 13 amino acids. Germline CDR1 and CDR2: SGHTA and FQGNSA. In DNA, the CDR3 is TGTGCCAGCAGCTTTACCCCTGAATCGGAAGCTTTCTTT. This translates into CASSFTPESEAFF.

This clonotype is medium-sized by share. The CDR3 DNA is TGTGCCAGCAGCGTAGCTTGGGACAGGGGCTACGAGCAGTACTTC. It encodes CASSVAWDRGYEQYF. The chain joins TRBV9 to TRBJ2-7; 10 nucleotides align to TRBD1. The junction had 3 bases not matched to a gene; V was cut back by 0 bases and J by 3 bases. Germline V CDR1 and CDR2: SGDLS, YYNGEE. The CDR3 has 15 residues.

This clonotype was counted only a few times. The V call is TRBV14, the J call TRBJ2-1, with D maybe TRBD2 (6 bases). Germline V gene lookup returns CDR1 SGHDN and CDR2 FVKESK. The CDR3 is 13 amino acids. V was cut by 4 bases and J by 7 bases, with 11 bases left in between. The chain's CDR3 is CASSPSRGNEQFF. CDR3 DNA sequence: TGTGCCAGCAGCCCGTCCCGGGGGAATGAGCAGTTCTTC.

By frequency in the sample, this clonotype is medium-sized. The chain combines TRBV6-2 or TRBV6-3 with TRBJ1-3; perhaps TRBD1 as D (5 bases). Between the trimmed V and J ends, which lost 8 bases and 1 base, there was a span of 12 bases. Germline CDR1 is MNHEY and CDR2 is SVGEGT. The CDR3 totals 14 residues. The CDR3 DNA reads as TGTGCCAGCGGGACGTTGATGTCTGGAAACACCATATATTTT. Translating gives CASGTLMSGNTIYF.

This sequence joins TRBV27 and TRBJ1-1, with D tentatively TRBD1 (6 bases). CDR1 MNHEY and CDR2 SMNVEV come from the germline V gene (reference sequence). V gave up 5 bases and J gave up 0 bases, with 22 bases separating them. The CDR3 is 18 residues long. The CDR3 loop reads CASSPTPGTTSMNTEAFF. The CDR3 DNA reads TGTGCCAGCAGTCCAACTCCCGGGACAACCTCCATGAACACTGAAGCTTTCTTT.

This clonotype was detected a few times. This chain links TRBV30 with TRBJ1-6, with D unclear. Trimming pared 5 bases from V and 0 bases from J, leaving 11 bases between. Germline values: CDR1 GTSNPN, CDR2 SVGIG (reference sequence). This CDR3 contains 15 residues. CDR3 protein: CAWSGRSSYNSPLHF. In nucleotides, the CDR3 is TGTGCCTGGTCGGGCAGAAGCTCCTATAATTCACCCCTCCACTTT. Looking up the rest from reference TRBV30 and TRBJ1-6 gives the full variable domain: SQTIHQWPATLVQPVGSPLSLECTVEGTSNPNLYWYRQAAGRGLQLLFYSVGIGQISSEVPQNLSASRPQDRQFILSSKKLLLSDSGFYLCAWSGRSSYNSPLHFGNGTRLTVT.

The chain combines TRBV20-1 with TRBJ1-1; weak D call: TRBD1 (6 bases). Germline CDR1 is DFQATT and CDR2 is SNEGSKA (reference sequence). The CDR3 spans 13 residues. V was cut by 6 bases and J by 6 bases, with 17 bases left in between. The CDR3 reads CSAPVDRISEAFF. Here the CDR3 DNA reads TGCAGTGCCCCTGTCGACAGGATCTCTGAAGCTTTCTTT.